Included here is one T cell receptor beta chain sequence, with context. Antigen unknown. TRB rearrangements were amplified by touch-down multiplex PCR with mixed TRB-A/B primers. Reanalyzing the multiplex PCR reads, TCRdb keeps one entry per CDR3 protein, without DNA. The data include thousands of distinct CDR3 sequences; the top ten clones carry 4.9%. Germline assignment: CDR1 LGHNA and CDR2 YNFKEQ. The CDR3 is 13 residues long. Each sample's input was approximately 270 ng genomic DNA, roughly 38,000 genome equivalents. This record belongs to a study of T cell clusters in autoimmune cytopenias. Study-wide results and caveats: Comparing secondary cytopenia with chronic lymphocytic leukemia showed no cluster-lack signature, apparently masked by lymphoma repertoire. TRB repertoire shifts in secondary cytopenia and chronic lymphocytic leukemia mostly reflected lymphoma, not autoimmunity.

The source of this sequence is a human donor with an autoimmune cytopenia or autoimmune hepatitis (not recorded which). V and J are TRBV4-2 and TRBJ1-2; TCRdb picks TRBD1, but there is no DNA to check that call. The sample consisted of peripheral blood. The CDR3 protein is CASSQGDSSGYTF.